The 21 T cell receptor beta chains given below trace back to one sample, sequenced in a study of beta chain features in type 1 diabetes. Isolated RNA was reverse transcribed in full, so expressed TCRB transcripts were sequenced. Here immunoSEQ multiplex PCR was the method, and the copy in TCRdb shows in-frame clones only, minus some. Of 60,000 or so clones listed, approximately 62% are singletons. Sequences were obtained from Tregs from blood. These receptors all come from a woman aged 18-29 years in good health.

A few counts support this clone. The rearrangement uses TRBV5-4 and TRBJ2-7; 9 positions agree with TRBD1. The V and J ends lost 4 bases and 5 bases, in that order; junction bases with no gene match: 13. The CDR3 spans 16 residues. Germline-derived CDR1 and CDR2 are SGHNT and YYREEE (reference sequence). The CDR3 DNA reads TGTGCCAGCAGCCCGGGGGCGGACAGGGGTTTTAACGAGCAGTACTTC. This codes for CASSPGADRGFNEQYF.

This clone turned up a few times. V usage is TRBV7-9 and J usage is TRBJ2-1; TRBD1 matches 7 bases. CDR1 SEHNR and CDR2 FQNEAQ come from the germline V gene (reference sequence). The junction had 11 bases not matched to a gene; V was cut back by 2 bases and J by 4 bases. The CDR3 covers 17 residues. CDR3: CASSLWLGTENYNEQFF. The CDR3 region has the DNA TGTGCCAGCAGCTTATGGCTTGGGACAGAAAATTACAATGAGCAGTTCTTC.

V is TRBV19 and J is TRBJ1-5; D might be TRBD1 (6 bases). V was clipped by 6 bases and J by 1 base, with 10 bases between them. Germline CDR1 is LNHDA and CDR2 is SQIVND (reference sequence). This CDR3 region has 14 residues. The CDR3 DNA reads as TGTGCCAGTAGAGGACAGCCGAGCAATCAGCCCCAGCATTTT. Translating it yields CASRGQPSNQPQHF.

CDR3 region: CASSFTPLAGVPETQYF. The CDR3 DNA sequence: TGCGCCAGCAGTTTTACCCCTCTAGCGGGAGTTCCAGAGACCCAGTACTTC. The rearrangement uses TRBV5-1 and TRBJ2-5, with 10 bases identical to TRBD2. Germline V gives CDR1 SGHRS, CDR2 YFSETQ. The J segment lost 4 bases and the V segment lost 5 bases, leaving 14 bases of the junction unmatched. The CDR3 covers 17 residues.

The V and J genes are TRBV5-1 and TRBJ2-3; maybe TRBD2 (6 bases). This CDR3 spans 15 amino acids. Per germline, CDR1 SGHRS and CDR2 YFSETQ. The V gene lost 2 bases and the J gene lost 1 base, with 11 bases spanning the gap. CDR3 in amino acids: CASSLGDSRTDTQYF. The CDR3 coding sequence is TGCGCCAGCAGCTTAGGGGACTCACGCACAGATACGCAGTATTTT. Supplemented by reference TRBV5-1 and TRBJ2-3, the full variable domain reads KAGVTQTPRYLIKTRGQQVTLSCSPISGHRSVSWYQQTPGQGLQFLFEYFSETQRNKGNFPGRFSGRQFSNSRSEMNVSTLELGDSALYLCASSLGDSRTDTQYFGPGTRLTVL.

The chain combines TRBV5-1 with TRBJ2-1, with a tentative D call TRBD2 (5 bases). Trimming pared 1 base from V and 0 bases from J, leaving 8 bases between. Germline V gene data show CDR1 as SGHRS and CDR2 as YFSETQ. The CDR3 covers 15 residues. CDR3 loop: CASSLLRGSYNEQFF. The CDR3 region has the DNA TGCGCCAGCAGCTTGTTACGGGGCTCCTACAATGAGCAGTTCTTC.

In DNA, the CDR3 is TGCGCCAGCAGCGTGCTAGCGGGGGACAATGAGCAGTTCTTC. Protein: CASSVLAGDNEQFF. The genes are TRBV5-1 and TRBJ2-1; 10 bases align to TRBD2. CDR1 is SGHRS and CDR2 is YFSETQ in the germline V gene. The V segment lost 4 bases and the J segment 5 bases; nucleotides outside the gene matches: 3. CDR3 length equals 14 residues.

This clone turned up a few times. The CDR3 region has the DNA TGTGCCAGCAGTCCATGGCAGGACACTGAAGCTTTCTTT. It yields the protein CASSPWQDTEAFF. This chain joins TRBV25-1 and TRBJ1-1; D unclear. Trimming left V 5 bases short and J 3 bases short, with 10 bases between. Germline CDR1 and CDR2: MGHDK and SYGVNS. This CDR3 region has 13 residues.

This clone showed up just a few times. This chain connects TRBV7-9 to TRBJ1-2; 8 positions match TRBD1. This CDR3 is built from 15 residues. Looked up from germline, CDR1 is SEHNR and CDR2 is FQNEAQ (reference sequence). V lost 5 bases, J lost 5 bases, and 10 bases stayed unmatched. CDR3 sequence reads: CASSTLDRVMYGYTF. The CDR3 DNA sequence: TGTGCCAGCAGCACACTGGACAGGGTGATGTATGGCTACACCTTC.

The CDR3 here is CSVEGGAGYTF. In nucleotides, the CDR3 is TGCAGCGTTGAAGGTGGGGCCGGCTACACCTTC. J is TRBJ1-2 and V is TRBV29-1, with TRBD1 as a possible D gene (5 bases). The V end lost 1 base, the J end lost 8 bases, and 8 bases lay between the germline ends. The germline V gene has CDR1 SQVTM and CDR2 ANQGSEA. This CDR3 region has 11 residues.

The chain couples TRBV10-3 to TRBJ2-3; 10 nucleotides align to TRBD2. V shed 4 bases and J 0 bases; nucleotides not matched to a gene: 4. Germline-derived CDR1 and CDR2 are ENHRY and SYGVKD. The CDR3 runs to 16 residues. CDR3 loop: CAISARTSGSTDTQYF. In DNA, the CDR3 is TGTGCCATCAGTGCGCGGACTAGCGGTAGCACAGATACGCAGTATTTT.

V is TRBV6-1 and J is TRBJ2-7, with 10 bases that match TRBD1. The V segment lost 6 bases and the J segment 6 bases; nucleotides outside the gene matches: 5. In germline, CDR1 is MNHNS, CDR2 SASEGT. The CDR3 sequence is 13 residues long. This CDR3 is CASRRQGASEQYF. The CDR3 region has the DNA TGTGCCAGCAGGCGACAGGGGGCCAGCGAGCAGTACTTC.

The V gene is TRBV10-3, the J gene TRBJ2-3; unclear D gene. Germline V gene data show CDR1 as ENHRY and CDR2 as SYGVKD. The CDR3 runs 13 residues. The V and J ends lost 7 bases and 2 bases respectively, with 10 bases between them. The CDR3 bases are TGTGCCATCACTCCCCTGGCCACAGATACGCAGTATTTT. It specifies CAITPLATDTQYF.

The chain carries TRBV7-2 and TRBJ2-5; no reliable D call. CDR3 length equals 13 residues. The V and J ends lost 1 base and 5 bases respectively, with 8 bases between them. CDR1 SGHTA and CDR2 FQGNSA come from the germline V gene. CDR3 coding DNA: TGTGCCAGCAGCTTAGAGGAGCTCGAGACCCAGTACTTC. This encodes CASSLEELETQYF.

This clone was seen a handful of times. The chain is built from TRBV6-9 and TRBJ2-7; the D gene is possibly TRBD2 (6 bases). The V end was cut by 2 bases, the J end by 2 bases, with 10 bases between. The germline CDR1 and CDR2 sequences are MNHGY and SVAAGI. The CDR3 is made up of 14 amino acids. The CDR3 coding sequence is TGTGCCAGCAGTTATACCCAGCGGGCCTACGAGCAGTACTTC. It codes for CASSYTQRAYEQYF.

This clone was seen a handful of times. The V and J genes are TRBV7-2 and TRBJ2-3; 10 nucleotides line up with TRBD2. The V and J ends lost 1 base and 2 bases, in that order; junction bases with no gene match: 3. This CDR3 contains 16 residues. Germline values: CDR1 SGHTA, CDR2 FQGNSA. The CDR3 nucleotides are TGTGCCAGCAGCTTAGAAGGACTAGCGGACACAGATACGCAGTATTTT. This translates into CASSLEGLADTDTQYF.

This chain links TRBV4-1 with TRBJ2-1; TRBD2 aligns across 15 bases. Germline V gene sequence: CDR1 MGHRA, CDR2 YSYEKL. V trimming: 5 bases; J trimming: 8 bases; junction bases outside the gene matches: 13. This CDR3 has 18 residues. CDR3 sequence: CASSSRTSGGARVHEQFF. In DNA, the CDR3 is TGCGCCAGCAGCAGCCGGACTAGCGGGGGGGCAAGGGTTCATGAGCAGTTCTTC.

This clone was recorded only once. The gene calls are TRBV5-1 and TRBJ2-3; D is undetermined. This CDR3 is 13 amino acids long. Germline V gene sequence: CDR1 SGHRS, CDR2 YFSETQ. CDR3 sequence reads: CTSSSETRDTQYF. The CDR3 bases are TGCACCTCCAGCAGCGAGACCCGGGATACGCAGTATTTT. Complete variable domain (other parts from reference TRBV5-1 and TRBJ2-3): KAGVTQTPRYLIKTRGQQVTLSCSPISGHRSVSWYQQTPGQGLQFLFEYFSETQRNKGNFPGRFSGRQFSNSRSEMNVSTLELGDSALYLCTSSSETRDTQYFGPGTRLTVL.

This clone occurred a few times. The V call is TRBV5-4, the J call TRBJ2-5, with 8 bases fitting TRBD2. Germline trimming cut 5 bases from V and 0 bases from J; bases unmatched to any gene: 6. CDR1 is SGHNT, CDR2 YYREEE, per germline (reference sequence). This CDR3 is built from 15 residues. The CDR3 sequence is CASRASGLYQETQYF. In DNA, the CDR3 is TGTGCCAGCAGGGCTAGCGGGCTATACCAAGAGACCCAGTACTTC.

This clone was recorded only once. The V and J genes are TRBV9 and TRBJ1-3; D might be TRBD1 (5 bases). The V end lost 4 bases, the J end lost 4 bases, and 15 bases lay between the germline ends. The germline V gene has CDR1 SGDLS and CDR2 YYNGEE. The CDR3 is made up of 15 amino acids. CDR3 coding DNA: TGTGCCAGCAGCCCTAGGGGCAGGGAAGGAAACACCATATATTTT. This sequence encodes CASSPRGREGNTIYF. Using reference TRBV9 and TRBJ1-3 for the parts outside the CDR3, the full variable domain is DSGVTQTPKHLITATGQRVTLRCSPRSGDLSVYWYQQSLDQGLQFLIQYYNGEERAKGNILERFSAQQFPDLHSELNLSSLELGDSALYFCASSPRGREGNTIYFGEGSWLTVV.

The CDR3, as DNA: TGTGCCAGCAGCGCCGCCGCGCCCTACAATGAGCAGTTCTTC. Encoded protein: CASSAAAPYNEQFF. The chain is built from TRBV11-2 and TRBJ2-1, with no clear D. Per germline, CDR1 SGHAT and CDR2 FQNNGV. The length of the CDR3 is 14 residues. V gave up 5 bases and J gave up 2 bases, with 10 bases separating them. The full variable domain, completed using reference TRBV11-2 and TRBJ2-1, is EAGVAQSPRYKIIEKRQSVAFWCNPISGHATLYWYQQILGQGPKLLIQFQNNGVVDDSQLPKDRFSAERLKGVDSTLKIQPAKLEDSAVYLCASSAAAPYNEQFFGPGTRLTVL.